Here is one T cell receptor (beta chain) with its context. The antigen remains unidentified. Repertoires were generated with immunoSEQ multiplex PCR, while TCRdb's copy carries only in-frame clones and drops some. The table has roughly 41,000 clones, around three quarters seen once. The data stem from a study of vaccination effects on CD4 cells after COVID-19. General study points: Few convalescent patients were studied, and early post-infection samples were lacking.

The ViraFEST assay expanded antigen-specific CD4+ T cells with viral peptide pools before sequencing. The authors isolated CD4+ T cells after nine to eleven days of culture. Vaccinees lacked prior SARS-CoV-2 infection and tested negative for nucleocapsid antibodies. The culture medium for roughly 1.9 million PBMC per well included around 9.3 IU/ml IL-2 and about 9.1 ug/ml peptides. J gave up 5 bases and V 5 bases, and 5 bases lay outside the gene matches. The germline V gene has CDR1 KGHSH and CDR2 LQKENI. The CDR3 sequence is 14 residues long. The origin of this receptor is a human donor who received a COVID-19 vaccine. The V call is TRBV18, the J call TRBJ2-2, with 7 bases identical to TRBD2. Here the sequenced sample was CD4+ T cells from PBMCs cultured with HCoV-NL63 spike peptides, taken before COVID-19 vaccination. Here the CDR3 reads CASSSGLPTGELFF. The DNA of the CDR3 is TGTGCCAGCTCATCGGGACTACCGACCGGGGAGCTGTTTTTT.